A selection of T cell receptor beta chains follows, all from one sample in a study of shared clonotypes between healthy human individuals. The assay was immunoSEQ multiplex PCR, and TCRdb's table has in-frame clones only and misses some. The sample lists around 2.5 million clones, 93% occurring once. Source material: naive CD4+ T cells from PBMCs. All receptors derive from a man aged 18 to 29 in good health. Some clones in this sample may be carry-over from other donors' samples. CDR3s include the opening cysteine and the closing phenylalanine or tryptophan. Fields, in order: V gene, CDR3 protein.

TRBV5-1 | CASSLTVEVYEQYF
TRBV7-2 | CASSLAQGLGYTF
TRBV25-1 | CASSGTFPNTEAFF
TRBV4-1 | CASQGQGNEKLFF
TRBV7-3 | CAQGRGRNTGELFF
TRBV25-1 | CASSENYGYTF
TRBV28 | CASSLSPETYEQYF
TRBV2 | CASRNRADEKLFF
TRBV28 | CASRSRTKDSNQPQHF
TRBV5-1 | CASSGIAGSYNEQFF
TRBV27 | CASSQPEGKQYF
TRBV7-9 | CASSLAGGGTEAFF
TRBV7-7 | CASSPDRAQGNQPQHF
TRBV29-1 | CSVGGVRSEAFF
TRBV18 | CASSPGQGGYYGYTF
TRBV10-3 | CAISEPARKGEQFF
TRBV28 | CASSTLAANTDTQYF
TRBV7-9 | CASRAASDTQYF
TRBV11-2 | CASSLDLGGTDTQYF
TRBV30 | CAGQRSYNEQFF
TRBV7-3 | CASSSPGASGTAYNEQFF
TRBV7-3 | CASSLTGGTENTEAFF
TRBV9 | CASTRTGSNNEQFF
TRBV2 | CASIMGEYTEAFF
TRBV12-5 | CASGFGGGQTDTQYF
TRBV28 | CASSLQGLAGVAKNIQYF